This T cell receptor (beta chain) appears in the sequencing data of a study of healthy donors' naive CD4 and CD8 T cells (dated by TCRdb to between 2014 and 2017). Background for the entire study: Donor selection covered three age groups (20-25, 40-50 and 60-70 years) with about 6 people in each, and the resulting cohort had a mean age of 44 and was half female. The TCR alpha libraries followed the same workflow as the beta chain, except for a newly designed primer set that covered all functional IMGT alpha gene variants. Peripheral blood mononuclear cells were collected from roughly 17 healthy, unrelated individuals. Donors were HLA-typed by sequencing at HLA-A, -B, -C, -DRB1, -DQB1 and -DPB1 using the SBTexcellerator protocol, an ABI3130xl analyzer and SBTengine software. To examine how TCR variation is linked to lineage commitment, the study sequenced rearranged TCR alpha and beta chains from naive CD4+ and CD8+ T cells.

Taken from cysteine to phenylalanine, the CDR3 has 13 residues. The kept DNA is CDR3 alone, 39 bases in frame from the first base. The germline V gene (reference sequence) supplies CDR1 MNHEY and CDR2 SMNVEV. Compared with germline, V lacks 6 bases and J lacks 5 bases; bases without a gene match: 5. Cells with a CD4+CD8-CD45RO-CD45RA+ profile were isolated by FACS and defined as naive CD4+ T cells, and those with a CD8+CD4-CD45RA+CD27bright profile were defined as naive CD8+ T cells. The antibodies used for sorting targeted CD4 (RPA-T4), CD8 (SK1), CD27 (O323), CD45RA (HI100) and CD45RO (UCHL1). This sample was sequenced with a 454 GS FLX Titanium. TCR libraries were built from 450 to 600 ng of total RNA with a previously published linear amplification protocol. The Roche/454 Genome Sequencer with Titanium chemistry was used for sequencing. As for the original processing: A total of some 84,000 rearranged TCR alpha transcripts were sequenced from a few of the healthy donors. Duplicate transcripts were removed, and unique TCR clonotypes were defined by the CDR3 junction according to IMGT nomenclature. Using logistic regression in R 2.13.0, the researchers modeled CD4 versus CD8 status as a function of V and J genes, with an adjustment for donor effects and a Bonferroni correction for multiple testing. In-frame beta chains were kept once TCRdb had trimmed the public reads at Q25 with fastp and called clones with MiXCR. Identical CDR3 proteins give one entry, which carries the most common genes and DNA. Here the V and J calls rest on TCRdb's processing, not on the authors' analysis. The sample yields about 200,000 distinct CDR3 sequences; around 70% were counted once. Around 2% of the sample rests with the top ten.

On this clonotype itself: The antigen this receptor binds is unknown. No base qualities exist here, and no much larger clone lies one base off it.

Results the study describes overall, beyond this receptor: Possible repertoire bias from homeostatic proliferation of naive T cells was not directly addressed. Because the alpha and beta chains were sequenced in bulk, pairing them was not possible, and so effects of the combined chains went unevaluated. Reportedly, most V and J gene segments showed bias between naive CD4+ and CD8+ cells, and this bias held consistently across donors regardless of HLA genotype. V genes, J genes and CDR3 charge together appeared to explain roughly an eighth of CD4/CD8 propensity variance, in a largely additive manner. In both chains, CD4+ lineage was associated with a positively charged CDR3 and CD8+ lineage with a negatively charged CDR3.

The chain was built from TRBV27 and TRBJ1-1; 8 bases in between match TRBD1. The TCR comes from a pool of human donors in good health; the sample pools cells from several healthy donors. The sequenced sample consisted of naive CD4+ and CD8+ T cells sorted from blood, pooled from several donors. Sample cell subset or site, as interpreted from the label and publication: FACS-sorted naive CD4+ (CD45RO-CD45RA+) and naive CD8+ (CD45RA+CD27bright) T cells. Read as DNA, the sequence is TGTGCCAGCAGGGACAGGGTAGGGACTGAAGCTTTCTTT. The encoded protein is CASRDRVGTEAFF.